This T cell receptor (beta chain) was sequenced for a study of T-cell reconstitution after alpha-beta-depleted transplantation in children. Unique molecular identifiers were incorporated when the TCRbeta library was constructed. MiXCR, run by TCRdb on the PCR reads, gives a single entry per CDR3 protein. The sample includes about 300,000 distinct CDR3 sequences, around 9.1% of them seen just once. From germline, CDR1 is SGHAT and CDR2 FQNNGV. The length of the CDR3 is 15 residues. As to this clonotype: What it binds is unknown. Compared with germline, one end of the junction differs, possibly owing to a read error.

Study-wide findings and caveats: Alpha-beta T cells about two months after transplant reportedly derived from several hundred expanded graft clones. By one year post-transplant, T-cell counts and diversity largely arose from T cells that were newly produced. At day 60, the high TCRbeta diversity found in some patients originated from recipient T cells and thymic progenitors that had survived.

The sequencing used PBMCs, collected before TCRalphabeta/CD19-depleted stem cell transplant. The chain joins TRBV11-2 to TRBJ2-1, with a possible D match to TRBD2 (5 bases). The origin of this receptor is a boy younger than two with acute myeloid leukemia, due to receive a stem cell transplant. Here the CDR3 reads CASSLDNGIHNEQIF. The CDR3, as DNA: TGTGCCAGCAGCTTAGACAACGGGATTCACAATGAGCAGATCTTC.